This T cell receptor beta chain was recorded in a study of T cell changes during pregnancy in multiple sclerosis. The germline V gene has CDR1 SEHNR and CDR2 FQNEAQ (reference sequence). Between the trimmed V and J ends, which lost 5 bases and 2 bases, there was a span of 7 bases. The CDR3 is 13 amino acids. The repertoire was sequenced with immunoSEQ multiplex PCR; TCRdb's copy has only in-frame clones and lacks some. The sample carries about 49,000 clones, roughly 89% recorded once. The J gene is TRBJ1-5, the V gene TRBV7-9; tentatively, D is TRBD1 (5 bases). The clonotype originates from a female donor in good health, enrolled as a control in a pregnancy study. The sample was peripheral blood, taken after pregnancy. In nucleotides, the CDR3 is TGTGCCAGCAGCGAAGGGGGCAATCAGCCCCAGCATTTT. Protein sequence: CASSEGGNQPQHF.